Below, one T cell receptor beta chain is given with its context. This clone's antigen is unknown. Per-base quality was not reported, and no clone a single base away is much larger than it. The cohort was made up of under 800 healthy bone marrow donors. At the time of sampling, every cohort member was nominally healthy, though immune exposures that went unrecorded were likely present. The donor tested CMV seronegative, placing the donor among the approximately 400 seronegative members of the cohort. Each donor provided a peripheral blood sample, and peripheral blood mononuclear cells were used for TCR beta sequencing. Genomic DNA was extracted from the blood cell samples with the Qiagen DNeasy Blood Extraction Kit. From a lookup of the germline V gene, CDR1 and CDR2 are KGHSH and LQKENI. At the junction V is shortened by 8 bases and J by 0 bases, with 11 bases in between. The CDR3 spans 14 residues, from the cysteine through the phenylalanine. Only the CDR3 part of the read is kept: 42 bases, read in frame from the first base.

This sample was taken from a study of cytomegalovirus exposure and HLA in healthy donors (dated by TCRdb to between 2016 and 2019). For the wider study: An earlier analysis of more than 550 of the donors reported around 280 Gb of sequence data and 117 million unique TCR beta sequences obtained from approximately 180 million T cells. An early release covering roughly 600 HLA-typed donors comprised around 300 gigabases of sequencing data and 65 million to 100 million unique TCR sequences. The genetic ancestry cluster associated with self-reported Caucasian donors included 70% to 85% of the 350 to 500 genotyped donors. The study aimed to test whether cataloging public T cell receptors could reveal signatures of past pathogen exposure. The T cell repertoires of some 670 subjects were profiled by immunosequencing and related to cytomegalovirus serostatus. Besides the first cohort of approximately 710 subjects, a separate validation cohort made up of 120 different subjects was used. To predict cytomegalovirus infection status, the study combined high-throughput TCR immunosequencing, statistical association of individual TCRs with disease status, and machine learning. A later analysis re-examined previously published TCR beta repertoires from hundreds of donors and added high-resolution HLA genotyping to investigate patterns of TCR occurrence. Rather than using new phenotypic data, the later analysis identified candidate immune exposures from TCR beta sequences and from how often those sequences occurred across donors. An earlier analysis of some 500 of the donors applied high-throughput TCR beta sequencing to assess whether each TCR beta V gene segment acted as functional or pseudogenic. Donor age, sex, ethnicity and CMV serostatus were compiled alongside the repertoire data. Genome-wide SNP genotypes for about three fifths of the roughly 670 donors were used in a later genetic analysis, which treated that subset as a discovery cohort. Every repertoire in the discovery cohort had been generated on one and the same sequencing platform. HLA typing covered class I and class II loci at four-digit resolution. The number of donors typed differed by locus, with roughly 620-640 for A, B, C, DRB1 and DQB1, approximately 500 for DQA1, nearly 610 for DPA1, and approximately 470 for DPB1. Roughly 5 DR-DQ haplotypes were treated as single units for association and clustering because of strong linkage in the cohort. Across approximately 420 genotyped donors of the cohort, an average of 235,054 unique TCR beta nucleotide sequences per donor were sequenced, and approximately 19% of those sequences were non-productive. Paper-wide results and their limitations: This cohort had only TCR beta chains sequenced, and the lack of alpha or paired-chain data limited which features could be detected. In both the original and validation cohorts, the classifier was reported to diagnose cytomegalovirus status with high specificity and sensitivity. Compared with the roughly 700-donor mean, donors in an Asian-associated ancestry cluster had fewer N-insertions in productive TCRs, according to a later genetic analysis. An earlier analysis of approximately 570 of the donors showed that most TCR beta V segments appeared in productive rearrangements either about 87% or about 30% of the time, which broadly matched IMGT annotations. In a later analysis, most CMV-associated TCR beta chains were found to appear HLA-restricted, with HLA associations seemingly driven largely by CMV exposure. Correlated functional status among segregating V segments might be attributable to linkage disequilibrium, but an unknown experimental factor could not be ruled out. A later analysis found that HLA-associated TCR beta chains were more clonally expanded and had lower generation probabilities than equally common non-associated chains. Immune exposure information for the cohort was limited to CMV serostatus. An association between a missense DCLRE1C variant and V-gene and J-gene trimming of TCR beta chains was found in a later genetic analysis and replicated in an independent cohort. Because HLA typing was unavailable for some donors at each locus, only the typed subset was used in association tests. In a later analysis, the rate of TCR association differed among HLA loci, with DRB1 alleles having the most associated TCRs and HLA-C alleles having the fewest. Some IMGT-functional V segments, including TRBV6-2 and TRBV6-3, could not be told apart with the 87-base-pair reads, so those segments were excluded. Several of the top co-occurrence clusters appeared to be linked to parvovirus B19, influenza, CMV and Epstein-Barr virus, according to a later analysis. Presence/absence analyses assumed roughly uniform sequencing depth across donors, an assumption that may not hold. Three of the identified cytomegalovirus-associated TCR beta chains were confirmed in vitro to be specific for cytomegalovirus antigens. A cluster of highly shared sequence variants was judged likely to represent a technical artifact of the sequencing pipeline. Most TCR sequences were seen in very few donors, while some public TCRs were found in many individuals. Because counts were too low, approximately 15 rarely observed V segments, including chromosome 9 orphons, were excluded from the earlier analysis of several hundred of the donors. In the study, around 150 TCR beta chains were listed as associated with cytomegalovirus. Strong co-occurrence of HLA alleles, especially DR and DQ, made assigning TCR associations to individual alleles difficult. At a false discovery rate of 0.05, a later analysis linked roughly 17,000 TCR beta sequences to specific HLA alleles. A further reported finding was that TCR beta sequences accurately predicted the HLA-A and HLA-B alleles for most subjects in the first cohort. It was suggested by the authors that the approach could potentially be generalized to other disease states and immunological phenotypes.

Library prep was done by the immunoSEQ multiplex PCR assay. For the multiplex PCR, a mixture combining 60 forward primers for TCR Vbeta segments and 13 reverse primers for TCR Jbeta segments was used. Amplification of the CDR3 region of rearranged TCR beta genes was performed with a multiplex PCR assay on genomic DNA. The amplified TCR beta libraries were sequenced on the Illumina HiSeq System as 87-base-pair reads. Concerning the study's data processing: In a later analysis, tens of millions of unique TCR beta chains were counted across the 666 repertoires, and roughly 9.9 million of these chains were shared by at least two donors. A nearest-neighbor algorithm error-corrected the raw reads and collapsed the reads into unique sequences, merging closely related sequences to remove PCR and sequencing errors. CDR3 sequences were aligned to IMGT reference sequences to assign V, D and J gene segments. Each retained sequence needed at least a six-nucleotide match to both a V gene segment and a J gene segment. Rearrangements were called productive when the CDR3 lacked stop codons and stayed in frame with V and J; all others were non-productive. Following IMGT convention, CDR3 was defined as the stretch from the second conserved V-encoded cysteine up to the conserved J-encoded phenylalanine. In an earlier analysis of 500 to 650 of the donors, sequences lacking an unambiguous match to a single V gene segment were excluded. In an earlier analysis of approximately 550 of the donors, V segments were called functional above 56.7% productive rearrangements and were called segregating when the between-donor standard deviation exceeded 5%. A statistical classification framework was built for diagnosing cytomegalovirus status from the catalog of TCR beta chain sequences. V and J gene assignment, in a later analysis, came from comparing TCR nucleotide sequences with IMGT/GENE-DB human TR gene sequences. In a later analysis, CDR3 sequences and most-parsimonious VDJ recombination scenarios were assigned using the TCRdist pipeline. A later analysis defined each TCR beta chain by its CDR3 amino acid sequence plus V-gene family, and excluded reads lacking a unique V-gene family. As a way to deal with suspected cross-contamination and a sequencing artifact, a later analysis dropped under 600 nucleotide sequences that were highly shared and had low generation probability. In a later analysis, a clonal expansion index for each public chain was calculated from normalized within-repertoire ranks of inferred template counts. A later analysis computed generation probabilities with a VDJ recombination model fitted to out-of-frame rearrangements, and checked the results against IGoR. In a later analysis, hypergeometric tests were used to score TCR-TCR, TCR-HLA and TCR-CMV co-occurrence, with a repertoire-size bias correction applied to TCR pairs. False discovery rates were estimated in a later analysis by permuting HLA or CMV assignments 20 times. In a later analysis, co-occurring TCRs were grouped with DBSCAN, and TCRdist sequence similarity was added when clustering was performed within HLA-allele-positive subsets. Repertoires with fewer than 30,000 or more than 120,000 public chains were left out of co-occurrence clustering, as were four to six repertoires with anomalous nucleotide sharing. Here the immuneACCESS table is served through TCRdb, limited to in-frame sequences with V and J called. Missing clones are a known gap in these copies; in checked studies unresolved V genes cover under half, and the rest lacks a known reason. That table supplies the V and J calls and clone size; D and trimming were determined from the DNA. In all, the sample holds about 130,000 clones, and 65% to 90% of those were seen once. Of the sample, 1% to 1.5% falls within the top ten clones.

The rearranged segments are TRBV18 and TRBJ1-3; the D gene is perhaps TRBD1, from 5 matching bases. The sample taken for sequencing was PBMCs. This receptor was obtained from a girl aged 2-10 years in good health and CMV-seronegative. In nucleotide form, the sequence is TGTGCCAGCGCTGCCAGGGTCTCTGGAAACACCATATATTTT. It codes for CASAARVSGNTIYF. With all but the CDR3 taken from the reference TRBV18 and TRBJ1-3 genes, the full variable domain is: NAGVMQNPRHLVRRRGQEARLRCSPMKGHSHVYWYRQLPEEGLKFMVYLQKENIIDESGMPKERFSAEFPKEGPSILRIQQVVRGDSAAYFCASAARVSGNTIYFGEGSWLTVV.